This T cell receptor (beta chain) was observed in a study of T-cell reconstitution after alpha-beta-depleted transplantation in children. The authors prepared the TCRbeta library with unique molecular identifiers. From the PCR reads, TCRdb called clonotypes with MiXCR, one entry per CDR3 protein. The sample gives 600,000 to 800,000 distinct CDR3 sequences, around 13% of which show up once; 0.79% is in the top ten. Study outcomes and limitations: Day-60 TCRbeta diversity that was high in some patients was derived from surviving recipient T cells and thymic progenitors. Reports say that about two months after transplant, the alpha-beta T cells came out of several hundred graft clones that had expanded. Fresh T-cell production supplied most of the T-cell counts and diversity seen one year after transplant.

This clonotype has at least ten counts. Its matching antigen is unknown. There are 11 residues in the CDR3. The V gene's germline CDR1 is DFQATT and CDR2 SNEGSKA (reference sequence). V lost 6 bases to trimming and J lost 7 bases, with 9 bases between them. The material sequenced was PBMCs, taken before TCRalphabeta/CD19-depleted stem cell transplant. The chain has TRBV20-1 and TRBJ2-2; D remains unclear. This receptor was identified in a girl aged 2-10 years with congenital amegakaryocytic thrombocytopenia, due to receive a stem cell transplant. CDR3 in DNA: TGCAGTGCCGAGTTCTTCGGGGAGCTGTTTTTT. Amino acids: CSAEFFGELFF.